This T cell receptor (beta chain) was recorded in a study of CD8 T cells in ankylosing spondylitis. Study-wide results and limits: In the blood and synovial fluid of reactive arthritis, some motif variants had been previously reported. As reported, disease-linked clones showed significant enrichment in matched ankylosing spondylitis synovial fluid. Clones linked with disease were CD8+ and fairly uncommon in the peripheral blood. Characteristic of ankylosing spondylitis blood, it appeared, was a TCR beta motif comprising 7 to 9 highly homologous variants.

This clonotype was seen ten or more times. The antigen remains undetermined. Scientists made TCR beta libraries using quantitative 5'-RACE with molecular barcodes. TCRdb recomputed calls from the 5' RACE reads with MiXCR, one row per CDR3 protein. This sample has more than 650,000 distinct CDR3 sequences, with 10% to 15% found just once. The V gene's germline CDR1 is SEHNR and CDR2 FQNEAQ (reference sequence). The ends were cut back, 7 bases at V and 7 bases at J, with 8 bases in the middle. This CDR3 is 11 amino acids long. The sequencing input was blood, either unsorted or a sorted T cell fraction (not recorded which). The rearrangement joins TRBV7-9 to TRBJ2-1; D is unresolved. The receptor comes from a male donor with ankylosing spondylitis. In DNA form, the CDR3 reads TGTGCCAGCAACCCTGGAAATGAGCAGTTCTTC. This sequence encodes CASNPGNEQFF.